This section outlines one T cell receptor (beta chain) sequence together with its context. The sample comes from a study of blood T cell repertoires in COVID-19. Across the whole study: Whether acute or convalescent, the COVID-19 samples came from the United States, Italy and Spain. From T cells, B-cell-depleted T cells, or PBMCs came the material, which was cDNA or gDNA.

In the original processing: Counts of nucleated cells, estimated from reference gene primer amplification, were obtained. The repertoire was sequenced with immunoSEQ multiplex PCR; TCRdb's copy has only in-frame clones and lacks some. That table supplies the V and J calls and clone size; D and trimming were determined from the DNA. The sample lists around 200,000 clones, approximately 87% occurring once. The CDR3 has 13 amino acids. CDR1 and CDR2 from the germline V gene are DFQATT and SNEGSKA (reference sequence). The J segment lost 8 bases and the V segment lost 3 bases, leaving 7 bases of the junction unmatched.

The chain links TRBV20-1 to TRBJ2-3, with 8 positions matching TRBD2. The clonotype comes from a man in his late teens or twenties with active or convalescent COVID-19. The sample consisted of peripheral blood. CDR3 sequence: CSASTGGPSTQYF. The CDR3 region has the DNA TGCAGTGCTAGTACGGGGGGGCCAAGTACGCAGTATTTT.